This is a list of T cell receptor beta chains from one sample in a study of breast tumors, draining lymph nodes, adjacent tissues. TCRdb used MiXCR to reprocess the multiplex PCR reads, holding one entry per CDR3 protein. Among some 140,000 distinct CDR3 sequences, around 20% were seen once, and the ten largest hold about 2.6%. The material sequenced was axillary lymph node tissue. Source of these receptors: a female donor with breast cancer. Some clones in this sample may be carry-over from other donors' samples. Both conserved end residues are part of each CDR3. A D gene is named only where the DNA matches it firmly. Size values are once, few and many counts, or a class for expanded clones, and some rows have none.

J gene,V gene,clone size,D gene,CDR3 protein,CDR3 DNA
TRBJ2-1,TRBV5-1,many,TRBD1,CASSRQGIASNEQFF,TGCGCCAGCAGCCGACAGGGTATCGCTAGCAATGAGCAGTTCTTC
TRBJ1-3,TRBV4-1,many,.,CASSQDMAYSGNTIYF,TGCGCCAGCAGCCAAGATATGGCTTACTCTGGAAACACCATATATTTT
TRBJ2-7,TRBV28,.,.,CASSFSQLEDSSYEQYF,TGTGCCAGCAGTTTTTCCCAACTAGAAGATAGCTCCTACGAGCAGTACTTC
TRBJ2-5,TRBV20-1,many,.,CSARAGESLTETQYF,TGCAGTGCTAGAGCCGGCGAGAGTCTTACAGAGACCCAGTACTTC
TRBJ2-2,TRBV4-3,.,.,CASSQEALSSTGELFF,TGCGCCAGCAGCCAAGAAGCTCTTAGTAGCACCGGGGAGCTGTTTTTT
TRBJ2-3,TRBV5-8,many,TRBD2,CASSHSGRAIDTQYF,TGTGCCAGCAGCCATAGCGGGAGGGCCATAGATACGCAGTATTTT
TRBJ2-7,TRBV15,many,TRBD2,CATSRTSGSYEQYF,TGTGCCACCAGCCGCACTAGCGGTTCCTACGAGCAGTACTTC
TRBJ2-6,TRBV20-1,many,TRBD1,CSARGQGATSGANVLTF,TGCAGTGCTAGGGGACAGGGGGCAACCTCTGGGGCCAACGTCCTGACTTTC
TRBJ2-3,TRBV20-1,many,.,CSARVGGGWGDTQYF,TGCAGTGCTAGAGTGGGGGGCGGTTGGGGAGATACGCAGTATTTT
TRBJ1-2,TRBV6-1,many,.,CASRGVGGRADYGYTF,TGTGCCAGCAGGGGGGTGGGAGGTCGTGCGGACTATGGCTACACCTTC
TRBJ2-3,TRBV6-6,many,.,CASSYRDTQYF,TGTGCCAGCAGCTACAGAGATACGCAGTATTTT
TRBJ2-1,TRBV12-3/TRBV12-4,many,.,CASSFLRTYYNEQFF,TGTGCCAGCAGTTTTCTCCGGACTTACTACAATGAGCAGTTCTTC
TRBJ1-5,TRBV20-1,many,.,CSASVQGGNQPQHF,TGCAGTGCTAGCGTCCAAGGGGGGAATCAGCCCCAGCATTTT
TRBJ2-7,TRBV7-2,many,TRBD1,CASSLRTGQEQYF,TGTGCCAGCAGCCTACGGACAGGTCAGGAGCAGTACTTC
TRBJ2-3,TRBV10-3,many,.,CAISEPNGKRPITDTQYF,TGTGCCATCAGTGAGCCCAATGGGAAGCGCCCGATCACAGATACGCAGTATTTT
TRBJ1-4,TRBV27,many,TRBD1,CASSRDRGNNEKLFF,TGTGCCAGCAGTCGGGACAGGGGAAATAATGAAAAACTGTTTTTT
TRBJ1-5,TRBV27,.,TRBD1,CASSLLGTGSGQPQHF,TGTGCCAGCAGTTTATTAGGGACAGGCTCGGGGCAGCCCCAGCATTTT
TRBJ2-3,TRBV6-5,many,.,CASRLLSSTDTQYF,TGTGCCAGCAGACTGCTCTCTAGCACAGATACGCAGTATTTT
TRBJ2-7,TRBV6-1,many,.,CASSEIGSVQYF,TGTGCCAGCAGTGAAATCGGGAGCGTGCAGTACTTC
TRBJ2-7,TRBV30,many,.,CAWSPTGGAYEQYF,TGTGCCTGGAGTCCCACGGGGGGCGCCTACGAGCAGTACTTC
TRBJ1-1,TRBV27,.,TRBD1,CASSSNRFPTGQKGNNEAFF,TGTGCCAGCAGTTCCAACCGATTCCCGACAGGGCAGAAGGGGAACAATGAAGCTTTCTTT
TRBJ2-1,TRBV2,many,TRBD1,CASTDRDLYNEQFF,TGTGCCAGCACCGACAGGGATCTCTACAATGAGCAGTTCTTC
TRBJ2-3,TRBV7-6,many,.,CASSLDVSTDTQYF,TGTGCCAGCAGCTTAGACGTCAGCACAGATACGCAGTATTTT
TRBJ1-5,TRBV30,many,.,CAWSAGLKISPQHF,TGTGCCTGGAGTGCCGGACTAAAAATCAGCCCCCAGCATTTT
TRBJ2-3,TRBV7-9,few,TRBD2,CASSLQREVRNTQYF,TGTGCCAGCAGCCTACAGCGGGAGGTTCGCAACACGCAGTATTTT
TRBJ1-5,TRBV7-2,many,TRBD1,CASSLAVGFTGVSQHF,TGTGCCAGCAGCTTAGCTGTAGGGTTTACAGGGGTATCCCAGCATTTT
TRBJ2-2,TRBV3-1,few,.,CASSQSTGELFF,TGTGCCAGCAGCCAATCGACCGGGGAGCTGTTTTTT
TRBJ2-2,TRBV6-5,many,.,CASSYPTRDSGDVELFF,TGTGCCAGCAGTTACCCGACCCGGGATTCGGGTGACGTGGAGCTGTTTTTT
TRBJ2-5,TRBV19,many,TRBD1,CASRAGQGASETQYF,TGTGCCAGTAGAGCTGGACAGGGGGCATCAGAGACCCAGTACTTC
TRBJ2-1,TRBV19,few,TRBD2,CASNVARTSGSTEQFF,TGTGCCAGTAATGTGGCCCGGACTAGCGGGAGTACTGAGCAGTTCTTC
TRBJ1-5,TRBV6-1,many,TRBD1,CASSETQGAGQPQHF,TGTGCCAGCAGTGAAACCCAGGGGGCAGGTCAGCCCCAGCATTTT
TRBJ2-1,TRBV15,many,.,CATSRDSGPAVDEQFF,TGTGCCACCAGCAGAGATAGCGGCCCAGCGGTCGATGAGCAGTTCTTC
TRBJ1-4,TRBV15,many,.,CATKEVLTNEKLFF,TGTGCCACAAAAGAAGTTCTGACTAATGAAAAACTGTTTTTT
TRBJ2-2,TRBV2,many,TRBD1,CASSTGDTGELFF,TGTGCCAGCAGTACAGGGGACACCGGGGAGCTGTTTTTT
TRBJ2-5,TRBV20-1,medium-sized,TRBD2,CSARLAGETQYF,TGCAGTGCTAGACTAGCGGGAGAGACCCAGTACTTC
TRBJ2-5,TRBV6-1,few,TRBD1,CASSSNRGLRETQYF,TGTGCCAGCAGTAGCAACAGGGGGTTGCGAGAGACCCAGTACTTC
TRBJ2-2,TRBV19,many,.,CASRAVGNTGELFF,TGTGCCAGCCGGGCGGTAGGGAACACCGGGGAGCTGTTTTTT
TRBJ2-2,TRBV5-1,many,.,CASSLVVGELFF,TGCGCCAGCAGCTTGGTTGTCGGGGAGCTGTTTTTT
TRBJ2-3,TRBV18,many,.,CASAPLSTDTQYF,TGTGCCAGTGCCCCTCTTAGCACAGATACGCAGTATTTT
TRBJ2-7,TRBV7-2,.,TRBD2,CASSPRLAGLCYEQHF,TGTGCCAGCAGCCCACGACTAGCGGGTCTTTGCTACGAGCAGCACTTC
TRBJ2-5,TRBV29-1,many,TRBD2,CSVGTSGLETQYF,TGCAGCGTGGGGACTAGCGGTCTGGAGACCCAGTACTTC
TRBJ2-1,TRBV20-1,.,TRBD2,CSARWTSGRNEQFF,TGCAGTGCTAGGTGGACTAGCGGGAGAAATGAGCAGTTCTTC
TRBJ1-5,TRBV19,few,.,CASRPHQPQHF,TGTGCCAGTAGGCCCCATCAGCCCCAGCATTTT
TRBJ2-1,TRBV20-1,many,TRBD1,CSARGSGVGDRGNNEQFF,TGCAGTGCTAGAGGTTCGGGGGTCGGGGACAGGGGGAACAATGAGCAGTTCTTC